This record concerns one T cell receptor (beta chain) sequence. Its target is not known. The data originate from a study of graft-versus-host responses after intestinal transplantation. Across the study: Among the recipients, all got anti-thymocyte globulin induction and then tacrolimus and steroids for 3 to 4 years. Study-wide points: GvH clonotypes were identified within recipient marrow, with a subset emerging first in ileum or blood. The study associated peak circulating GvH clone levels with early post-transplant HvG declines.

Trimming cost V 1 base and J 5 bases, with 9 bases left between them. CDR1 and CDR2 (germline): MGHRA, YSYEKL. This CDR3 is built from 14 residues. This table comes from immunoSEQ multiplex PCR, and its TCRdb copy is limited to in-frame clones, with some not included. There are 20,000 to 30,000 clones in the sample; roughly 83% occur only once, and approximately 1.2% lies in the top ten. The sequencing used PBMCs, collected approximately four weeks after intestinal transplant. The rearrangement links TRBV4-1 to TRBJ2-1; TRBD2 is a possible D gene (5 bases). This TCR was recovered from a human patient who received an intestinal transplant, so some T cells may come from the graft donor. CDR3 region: CASSQARGNNEQFF. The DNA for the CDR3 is TGCGCCAGCAGCCAAGCTCGAGGGAACAATGAGCAGTTCTTC.